This T cell receptor beta chain was retrieved from a study of blood T cell repertoires in COVID-19. Looking at the study overall: Samples taken during acute and convalescent COVID-19 were collected in the United States, Italy and Spain. The analysed material was cDNA or gDNA that came from T cells, B-cell-depleted T cells, or PBMCs.

Authors' methods: Reference gene primer amplification in the assay estimated nucleated cell counts. Libraries were prepared by immunoSEQ multiplex PCR; TCRdb keeps only in-frame clonotypes and omits some of them. The V and J calls and the clone size are those of that table, but D and trimming were determined from the DNA. The sample has approximately 70,000 clones; about nine tenths are singletons. Germline lookup yields CDR1 SGHRS and CDR2 YFSETQ. The V end was cut by 6 bases, the J end by 1 base, with 16 bases between. The CDR3 covers 16 residues. The sequencing sample was made of peripheral blood. The TCR was taken from a woman aged 60 to 75 with acute or convalescent COVID-19. This chain uses TRBV5-1 with TRBJ2-2, with D possibly TRBD1 on 6 matching bases. Here the CDR3 DNA reads TGCGCCAGCACTCCTACCGGGACACTGAACACCGGGGAGCTGTTTTTT. Its translation: CASTPTGTLNTGELFF.